A single sample gave rise to the 10 T cell receptor beta chains below, sequenced in a study of T cell changes during pregnancy in multiple sclerosis. Measured with immunoSEQ multiplex PCR; TCRdb has only the in-frame clones, and not every one. The sample includes about 42,000 clones, approximately 91% of them seen just once. This specimen consisted of CD4+ T cells from peripheral blood mononuclear cells, obtained after pregnancy. These receptors were collected from a female donor in good health, enrolled as a control in a pregnancy study.

This rearrangement joins TRBV29-1 to TRBJ2-2; 15 bases map to TRBD2. Germline loops: CDR1 SQVTM, CDR2 ANQGSEA. Trimming took 7 bases from V and 6 from J; bases not matched to a gene: 9. This CDR3 region has 16 residues. The CDR3 sequence: CSARRTSGREAGELFF. CDR3 bases: TGCAGCGCCCGCCGGACTAGCGGGAGGGAGGCCGGGGAGCTGTTTTTT.

This chain connects TRBV15 to TRBJ2-5; D call uncertain. The CDR3 length is 13 residues. Trimming stripped 0 bases from V and 3 bases from J, with 5 bases between. The germline V gene encodes CDR1 LNHNV and CDR2 YYDKDF (reference sequence). The DNA of the CDR3 is TGTGCCACCAGCAGAGATCAGGAAGAGACCCAGTACTTC. Translated: CATSRDQEETQYF. Full variable domain (missing parts from reference TRBV15 and TRBJ2-5): DAMVIQNPRYQVTQFGKPVTLSCSQTLNHNVMYWYQQKSSQAPKLLFHYYDKDFNNEADTPDNFQSRRPNTSFCFLDIRSPGLGDTAMYLCATSRDQEETQYFGPGTRLLVL.

As DNA, the CDR3 is TGTGCCAGCAGTTTAAGTGTGGGACAGGTCCAGCCCCAGCATTTT. This translates into CASSLSVGQVQPQHF. The chain couples TRBV28 to TRBJ1-5; TRBD1 agrees at 8 bases. Germline V CDR1 and CDR2: MDHEN, SYDVKM. CDR3 length: 15 residues. V was pared by 2 bases and J by 7 bases, with 7 bases of the junction left unmatched.

Only one count was recorded for this clone. The J gene is TRBJ2-7, the V gene TRBV6-6; 9 nucleotides align to TRBD2. The V gene end was trimmed by 0 bases and the J gene end by 6 bases; junction bases not matched to a gene: 9. Looked up from germline, CDR1 is MNHNY and CDR2 is SVGAGI (reference sequence). The CDR3 is 16 amino acids. Here the CDR3 reads CASSYSIGGRGGEQYF. The CDR3 DNA reads TGTGCCAGCAGTTACTCGATTGGCGGGAGGGGAGGCGAGCAGTACTTC.

The rearrangement links TRBV6-1 to TRBJ1-5, with 10 bases lining up with TRBD1. CDR3 length equals 15 residues. V was pared by 6 bases and J by 4 bases, with 6 bases of the junction left unmatched. Germline CDR1 reads MNHNS; CDR2 reads SASEGT. This CDR3 reads CASRFGTGDNQPQHF. The CDR3 DNA follows: TGTGCCAGCAGATTTGGGACAGGGGATAATCAGCCCCAGCATTTT.

J is TRBJ1-6 and V is TRBV19; unclear D gene. CDR3 size: 12 residues. Germline loops: CDR1 LNHDA, CDR2 SQIVND (reference sequence). V dropped 3 bases and J dropped 8 bases, with 5 bases sitting between them. The CDR3 region has the DNA TGTGCCAGTAGTATCGCGGATTCACCCCTCCACTTT. Translation: CASSIADSPLHF.

J is TRBJ2-7 and V is TRBV5-1, with 8 bases matching TRBD1. There are 14 residues in the CDR3. V was pared by 4 bases and J by 4 bases, with 7 bases of the junction left unmatched. The germline V gene has CDR1 SGHRS and CDR2 YFSETQ. The CDR3 region has the DNA TGCGCCAGCAGCCCTCCAGGGGGCGAGTACGAGCAGTACTTC. This translates into CASSPPGGEYEQYF.

The table lists this clone with a count of one. The chain's CDR3 is CASSGTRVGGNQPQHF. CDR3 DNA: TGTGCCAGCAGTGGGACACGGGTGGGGGGCAATCAGCCCCAGCATTTT. V is TRBV7-8 and J is TRBJ1-5; D possibly corresponds to TRBD1 (6 bases). V lost 6 bases and J lost 2, with 17 bases in between. The CDR3 loop spans 16 amino acids. Germline lookup yields CDR1 SGHVS and CDR2 FQNEAQ.

This rearrangement joins TRBV28 to TRBJ2-1; 9 nucleotides line up with TRBD2. Germline loops: CDR1 MDHEN, CDR2 SYDVKM. CDR3 length equals 14 residues. V dropped 8 bases and J dropped 4; count of bases not matched to a gene: 6. DNA for the CDR3: TGTGCCAGCCAACCTAGCGGGGAATACAATGAGCAGTTCTTC. Encoded protein: CASQPSGEYNEQFF.

The DNA for the CDR3 is TGTGCCAGTAGTACGGGAGTCATAGATACGCAGTATTTT. Its protein is CASSTGVIDTQYF. The J gene is TRBJ2-3, the V gene TRBV19, with D perhaps matching TRBD2 (6 bases). Germline lookup yields CDR1 LNHDA and CDR2 SQIVND (reference sequence). This CDR3 comprises 13 residues. V shed 4 bases and J shed 5 bases, with 10 bases lying between them. Variable domain in full (rest from reference TRBV19 and TRBJ2-3): DGGITQSPKYLFRKEGQNVTLSCEQNLNHDAMYWYRQDPGQGLRLIYYSQIVNDFQKGDIAEGYSVSREKKESFPLTVTSAQKNPTAFYLCASSTGVIDTQYFGPGTRLTVL.